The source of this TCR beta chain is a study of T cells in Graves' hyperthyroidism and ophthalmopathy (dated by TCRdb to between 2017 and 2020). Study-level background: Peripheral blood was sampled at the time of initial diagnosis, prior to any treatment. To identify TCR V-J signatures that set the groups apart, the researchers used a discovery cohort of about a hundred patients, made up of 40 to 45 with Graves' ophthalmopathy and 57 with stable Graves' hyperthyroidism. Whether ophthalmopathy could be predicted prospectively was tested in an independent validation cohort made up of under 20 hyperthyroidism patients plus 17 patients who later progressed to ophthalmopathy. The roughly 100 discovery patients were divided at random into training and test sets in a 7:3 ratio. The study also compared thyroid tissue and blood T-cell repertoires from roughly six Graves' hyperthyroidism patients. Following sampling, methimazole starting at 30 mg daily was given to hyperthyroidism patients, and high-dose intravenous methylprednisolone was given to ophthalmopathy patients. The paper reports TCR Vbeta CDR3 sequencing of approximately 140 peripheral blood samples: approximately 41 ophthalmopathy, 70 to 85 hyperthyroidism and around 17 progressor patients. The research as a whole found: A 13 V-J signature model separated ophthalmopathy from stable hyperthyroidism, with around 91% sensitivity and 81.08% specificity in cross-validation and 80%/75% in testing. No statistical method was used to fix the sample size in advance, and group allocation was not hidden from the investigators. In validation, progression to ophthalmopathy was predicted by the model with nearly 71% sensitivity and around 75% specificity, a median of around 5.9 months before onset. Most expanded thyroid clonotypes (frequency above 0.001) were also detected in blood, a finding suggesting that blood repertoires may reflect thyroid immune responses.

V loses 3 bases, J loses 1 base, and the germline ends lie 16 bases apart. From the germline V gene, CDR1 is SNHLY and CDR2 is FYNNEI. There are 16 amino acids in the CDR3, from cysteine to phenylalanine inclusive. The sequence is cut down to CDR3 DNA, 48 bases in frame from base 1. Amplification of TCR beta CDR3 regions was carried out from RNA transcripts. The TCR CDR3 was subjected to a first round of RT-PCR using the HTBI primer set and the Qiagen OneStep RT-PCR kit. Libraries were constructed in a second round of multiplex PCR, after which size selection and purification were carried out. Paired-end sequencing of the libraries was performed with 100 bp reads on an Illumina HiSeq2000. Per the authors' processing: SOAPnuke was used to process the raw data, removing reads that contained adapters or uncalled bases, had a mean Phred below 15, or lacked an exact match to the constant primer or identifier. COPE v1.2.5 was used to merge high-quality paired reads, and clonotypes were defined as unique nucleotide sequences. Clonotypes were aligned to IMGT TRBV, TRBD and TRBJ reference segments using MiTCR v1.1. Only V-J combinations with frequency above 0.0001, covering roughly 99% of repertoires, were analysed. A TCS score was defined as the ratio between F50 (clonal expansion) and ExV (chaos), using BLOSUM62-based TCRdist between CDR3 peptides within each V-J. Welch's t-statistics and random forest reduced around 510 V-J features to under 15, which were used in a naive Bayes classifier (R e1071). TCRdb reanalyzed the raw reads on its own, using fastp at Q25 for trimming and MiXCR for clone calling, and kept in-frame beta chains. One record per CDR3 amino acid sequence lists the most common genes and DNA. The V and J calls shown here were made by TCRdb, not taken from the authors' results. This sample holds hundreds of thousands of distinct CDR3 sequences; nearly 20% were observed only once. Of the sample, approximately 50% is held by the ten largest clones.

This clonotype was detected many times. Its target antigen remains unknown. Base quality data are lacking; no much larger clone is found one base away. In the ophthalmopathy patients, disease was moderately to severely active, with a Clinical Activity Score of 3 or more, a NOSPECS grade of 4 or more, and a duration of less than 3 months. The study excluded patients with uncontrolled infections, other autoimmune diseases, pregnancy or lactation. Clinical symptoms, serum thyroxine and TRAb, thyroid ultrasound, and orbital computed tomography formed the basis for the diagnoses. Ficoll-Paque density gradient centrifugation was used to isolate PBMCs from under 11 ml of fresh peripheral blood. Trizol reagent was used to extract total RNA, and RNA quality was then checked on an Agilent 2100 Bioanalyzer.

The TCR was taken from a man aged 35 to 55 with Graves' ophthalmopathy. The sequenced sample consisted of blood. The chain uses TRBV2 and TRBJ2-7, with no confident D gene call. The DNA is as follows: TGTGCCAGCAGTGACACTCTTAGGGTCAGTTCCTACGAGCAGTACTTC. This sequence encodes CASSDTLRVSSYEQYF.